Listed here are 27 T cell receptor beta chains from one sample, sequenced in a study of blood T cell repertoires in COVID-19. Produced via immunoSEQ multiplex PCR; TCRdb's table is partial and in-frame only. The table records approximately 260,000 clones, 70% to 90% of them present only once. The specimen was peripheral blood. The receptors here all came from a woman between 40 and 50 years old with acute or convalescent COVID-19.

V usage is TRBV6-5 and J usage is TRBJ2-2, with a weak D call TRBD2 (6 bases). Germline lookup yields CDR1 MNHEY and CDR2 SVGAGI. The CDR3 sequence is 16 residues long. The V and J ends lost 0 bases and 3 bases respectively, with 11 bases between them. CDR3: CASSYSIREYTGELFF. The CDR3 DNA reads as TGTGCCAGCAGTTACTCGATCCGGGAGTACACCGGGGAGCTGTTTTTT.

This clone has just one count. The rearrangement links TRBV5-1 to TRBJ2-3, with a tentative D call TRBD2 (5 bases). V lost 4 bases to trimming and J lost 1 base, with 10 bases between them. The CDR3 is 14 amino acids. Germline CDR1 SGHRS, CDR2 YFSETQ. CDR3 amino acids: CASSPSGGTDTQYF. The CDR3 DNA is TGCGCCAGCAGCCCATCCGGGGGCACAGATACGCAGTATTTT.

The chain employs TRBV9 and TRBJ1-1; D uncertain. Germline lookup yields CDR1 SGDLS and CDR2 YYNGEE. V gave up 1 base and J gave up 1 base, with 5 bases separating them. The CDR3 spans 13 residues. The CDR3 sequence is CASSVTANTEAFF. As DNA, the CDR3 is TGTGCCAGCAGCGTAACAGCGAACACTGAAGCTTTCTTT.

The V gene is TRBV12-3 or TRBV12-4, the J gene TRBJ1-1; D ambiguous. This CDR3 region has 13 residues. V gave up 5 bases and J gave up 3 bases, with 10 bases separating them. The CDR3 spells CASSHQVHTEAFF. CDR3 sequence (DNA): TGTGCCAGCAGTCATCAGGTCCACACTGAAGCTTTCTTT.

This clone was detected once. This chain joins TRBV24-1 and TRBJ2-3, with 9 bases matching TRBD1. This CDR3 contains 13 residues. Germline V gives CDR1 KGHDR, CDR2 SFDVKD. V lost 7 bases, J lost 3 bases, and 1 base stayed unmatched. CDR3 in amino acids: CATSGQGTDTQYF. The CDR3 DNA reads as TGTGCCACCAGCGGACAGGGGACAGATACGCAGTATTTT.

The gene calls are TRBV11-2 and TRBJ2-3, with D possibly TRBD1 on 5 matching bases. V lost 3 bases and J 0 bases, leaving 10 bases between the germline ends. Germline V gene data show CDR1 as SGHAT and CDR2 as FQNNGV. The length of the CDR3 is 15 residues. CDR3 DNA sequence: TGTGCCAGCAGCTTGCAGGGTTCTAGCACAGATACGCAGTATTTT. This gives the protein CASSLQGSSTDTQYF.

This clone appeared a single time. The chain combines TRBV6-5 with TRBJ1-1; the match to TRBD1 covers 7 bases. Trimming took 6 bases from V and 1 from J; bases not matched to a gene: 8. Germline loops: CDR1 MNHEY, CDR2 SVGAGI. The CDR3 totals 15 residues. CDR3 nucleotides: TGTGCCAGCAGACCACCCGGGACAGCGAACACTGAAGCTTTCTTT. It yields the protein CASRPPGTANTEAFF.

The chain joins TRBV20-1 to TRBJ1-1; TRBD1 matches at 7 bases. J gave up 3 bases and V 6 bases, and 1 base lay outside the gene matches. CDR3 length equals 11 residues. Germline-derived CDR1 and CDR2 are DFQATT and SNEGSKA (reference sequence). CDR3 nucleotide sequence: TGCAGTGCGCAGGGGGACACTGAAGCTTTCTTT. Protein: CSAQGDTEAFF.

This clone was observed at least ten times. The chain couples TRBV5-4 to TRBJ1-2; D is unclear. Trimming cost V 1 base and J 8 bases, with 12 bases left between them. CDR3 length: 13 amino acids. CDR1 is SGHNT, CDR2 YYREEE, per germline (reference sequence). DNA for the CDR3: TGTGCCAGCAGCTTGTGGGAGGGTAACGGCTACACCTTC. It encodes CASSLWEGNGYTF.

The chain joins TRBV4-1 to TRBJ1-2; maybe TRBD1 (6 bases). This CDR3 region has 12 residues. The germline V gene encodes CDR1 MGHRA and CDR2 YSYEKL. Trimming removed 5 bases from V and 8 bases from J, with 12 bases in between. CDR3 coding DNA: TGCGCCAGCAGCAACCGACAGGCAGGCTACACCTTC. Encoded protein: CASSNRQAGYTF.

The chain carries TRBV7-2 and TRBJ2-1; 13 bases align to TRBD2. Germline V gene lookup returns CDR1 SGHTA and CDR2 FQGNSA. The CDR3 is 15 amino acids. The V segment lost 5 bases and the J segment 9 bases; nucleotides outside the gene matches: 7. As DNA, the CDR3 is TGTGCCAGCAGCCCACTAGCGGGGGGGCCGGGTGAGCAGTTCTTC. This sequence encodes CASSPLAGGPGEQFF.

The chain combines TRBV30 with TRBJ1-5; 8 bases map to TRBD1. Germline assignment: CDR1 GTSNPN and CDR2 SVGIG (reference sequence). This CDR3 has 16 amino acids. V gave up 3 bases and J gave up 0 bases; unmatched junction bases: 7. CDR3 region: CAWSQQGGYSNQPQHF. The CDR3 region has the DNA TGTGCCTGGAGCCAACAGGGGGGGTATAGCAATCAGCCCCAGCATTTT.

The DNA for the CDR3 is TGTGCCAGCAGATTAAGGGGGCCCAATGAGCAGTTCTTC. This codes for CASRLRGPNEQFF. V gene TRBV6-5 combines with J gene TRBJ2-1; TRBD1 aligns across 7 bases. CDR1 MNHEY and CDR2 SVGAGI come from the germline V gene. V was clipped by 6 bases and J by 6 bases; unmatched bases: 5. This CDR3 has 13 amino acids.

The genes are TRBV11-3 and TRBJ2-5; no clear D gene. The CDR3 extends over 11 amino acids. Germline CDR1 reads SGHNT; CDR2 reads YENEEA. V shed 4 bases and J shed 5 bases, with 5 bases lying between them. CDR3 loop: CASSSGETQYF. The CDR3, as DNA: TGTGCCAGCAGCTCCGGGGAGACCCAGTACTTC.

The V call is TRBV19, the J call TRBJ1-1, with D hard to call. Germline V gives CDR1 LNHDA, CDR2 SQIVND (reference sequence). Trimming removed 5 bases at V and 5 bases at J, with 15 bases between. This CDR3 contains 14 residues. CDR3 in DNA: TGTGCCAGTAGTCCGCCTACCAGCGGGACTGAAGCTTTCTTT. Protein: CASSPPTSGTEAFF.

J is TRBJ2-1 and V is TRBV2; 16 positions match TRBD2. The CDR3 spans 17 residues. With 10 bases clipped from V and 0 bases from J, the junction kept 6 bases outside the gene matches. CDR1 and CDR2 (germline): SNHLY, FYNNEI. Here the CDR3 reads CATKGLAGGFSYNEQFF. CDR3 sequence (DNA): TGTGCCACCAAGGGACTAGCGGGGGGGTTCTCCTACAATGAGCAGTTCTTC. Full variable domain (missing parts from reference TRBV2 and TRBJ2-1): EPEVTQTPSHQVTQMGQEVILRCVPISNHLYFYWYRQILGQKVEFLVSFYNNEISEKSEIFDDQFSVERPDGSNFTLKIRSTKLEDSAMYFCATKGLAGGFSYNEQFFGPGTRLTVL.

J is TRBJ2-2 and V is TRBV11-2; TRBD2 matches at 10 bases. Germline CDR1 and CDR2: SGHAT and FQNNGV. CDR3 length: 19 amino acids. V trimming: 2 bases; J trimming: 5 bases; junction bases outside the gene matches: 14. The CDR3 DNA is TGTGCCAGCAGCTTAAGGGCTAGCGGGGGCATCGGGGGTACCGGGGAGCTGTTTTTT. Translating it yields CASSLRASGGIGGTGELFF.

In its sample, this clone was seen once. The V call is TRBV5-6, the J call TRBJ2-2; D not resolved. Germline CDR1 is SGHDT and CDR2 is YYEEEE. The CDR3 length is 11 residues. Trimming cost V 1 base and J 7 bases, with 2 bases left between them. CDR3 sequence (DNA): TGTGCCAGCAGCTTGCACGGGGAGCTGTTTTTT. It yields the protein CASSLHGELFF.

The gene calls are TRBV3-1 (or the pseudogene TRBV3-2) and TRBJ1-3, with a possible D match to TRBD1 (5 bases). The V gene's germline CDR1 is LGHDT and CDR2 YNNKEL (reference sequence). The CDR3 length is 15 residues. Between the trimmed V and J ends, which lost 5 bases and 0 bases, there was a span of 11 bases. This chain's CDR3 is CASSTGRLSGNTIYF. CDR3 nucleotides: TGTGCCAGCAGCACAGGACGGCTCTCTGGAAACACCATATATTTT.

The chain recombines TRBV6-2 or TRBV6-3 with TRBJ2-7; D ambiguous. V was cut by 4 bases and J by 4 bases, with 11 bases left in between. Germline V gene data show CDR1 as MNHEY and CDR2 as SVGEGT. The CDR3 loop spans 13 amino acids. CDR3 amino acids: CASSSLRDYEQYV. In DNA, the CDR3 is TGTGCCAGCAGTTCCCTGCGAGATTACGAGCAGTACGTC.

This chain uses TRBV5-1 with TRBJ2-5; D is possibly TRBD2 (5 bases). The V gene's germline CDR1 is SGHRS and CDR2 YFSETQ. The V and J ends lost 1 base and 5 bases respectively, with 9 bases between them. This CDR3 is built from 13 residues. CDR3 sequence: CASSLFGDETQYF. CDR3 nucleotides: TGCGCCAGCAGCTTGTTCGGGGATGAGACCCAGTACTTC.

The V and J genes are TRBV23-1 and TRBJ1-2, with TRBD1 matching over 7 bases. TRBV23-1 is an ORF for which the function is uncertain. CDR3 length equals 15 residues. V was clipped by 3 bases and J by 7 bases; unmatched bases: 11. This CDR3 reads CASSHQDREEGGYTF. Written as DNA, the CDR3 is TGCGCCAGCAGTCATCAAGACAGGGAAGAAGGTGGCTACACCTTC.

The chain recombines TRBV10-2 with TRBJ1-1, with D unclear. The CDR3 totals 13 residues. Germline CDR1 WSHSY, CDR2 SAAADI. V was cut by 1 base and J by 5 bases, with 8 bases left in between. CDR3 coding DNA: TGCGCCAGCAGTGAGTTCGGGAATACTGAAGCTTTCTTT. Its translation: CASSEFGNTEAFF.

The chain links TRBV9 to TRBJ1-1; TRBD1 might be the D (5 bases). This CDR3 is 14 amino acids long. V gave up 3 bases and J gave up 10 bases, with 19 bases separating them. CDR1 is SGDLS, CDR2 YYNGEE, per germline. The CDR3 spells CASSASGGTAGAFF. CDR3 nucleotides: TGTGCCAGCAGCGCCTCTGGGGGGACGGCTGGAGCTTTCTTT.

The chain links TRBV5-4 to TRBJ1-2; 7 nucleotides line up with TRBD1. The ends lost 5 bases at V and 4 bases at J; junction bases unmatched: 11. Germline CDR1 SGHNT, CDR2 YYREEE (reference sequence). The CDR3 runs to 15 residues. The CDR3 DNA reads TGTGCCAGCAGTAAAACGGGACAGAGACTCTATGGCTACACCTTC. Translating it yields CASSKTGQRLYGYTF.

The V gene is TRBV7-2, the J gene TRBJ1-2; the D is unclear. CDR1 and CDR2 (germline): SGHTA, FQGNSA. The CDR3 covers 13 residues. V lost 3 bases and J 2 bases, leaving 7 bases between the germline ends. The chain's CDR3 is CASSLRGNYGYTF. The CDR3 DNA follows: TGTGCCAGCAGCTTGAGAGGGAACTATGGCTACACCTTC.

This CDR3 is CASSQGAQGYGYTF. The CDR3 nucleotides are TGTGCCAGCTCCCAGGGGGCGCAGGGCTATGGCTACACCTTC. V usage is TRBV5-4 and J usage is TRBJ1-2, with 8 positions matching TRBD1. The trim removed 7 bases at V and 4 bases at J, leaving 9 bases unmatched. Germline assignment: CDR1 SGHNT and CDR2 YYREEE (reference sequence). This CDR3 contains 14 residues.